This T cell receptor (beta chain) was sequenced during a study of blood T cell repertoires in COVID-19. With 4 bases clipped from V and 4 bases from J, the junction kept 6 bases outside the gene matches. Germline V lookup: CDR1 LGHNA, CDR2 YNFKEQ. This CDR3 spans 14 amino acids. Authors' analysis steps: For nucleated cells, counts were estimated from reference gene primer amplification. Clones were read by immunoSEQ multiplex PCR, and TCRdb kept only the in-frame ones, dropping some. The V and J calls and clone size come from that table; D and trimming were worked out from the DNA. In the table there are 130,000 to 150,000 clones, 88% of which are singletons. A single count supports this clone. Participants spanned ages about 18 to 100 years and resided in 20 to 30 US areas.

The clonotype was recovered from a woman in her twenties or thirties with acute COVID-19. Sequencing was done on a sample of PBMCs or T cells enriched from blood (not recorded which). This chain uses TRBV4-2 with TRBJ2-7; TRBD2 agrees at 8 bases. The CDR3 spells CASSRGLESYEQYF. CDR3 DNA: TGTGCCAGCAGCCGGGGACTAGAGTCTTACGAGCAGTACTTC.